The present T cell receptor beta chain was sequenced within a study of blood T cells in healthy people across ages. Study-wide results and limits: Researchers judged that diversity estimates from one million T cells fell short of true values. The study found TCR beta diversity correlated strongly with naive T cell percentage. PBMCs left unsorted prevented a conclusive naive versus antigen-experienced comparison.

The CDR3 totals 15 residues. Losses at the gene ends were 3 bases for V and 2 bases for J; bases not matched to a gene: 8. CDR1 DFQATT and CDR2 SNEGSKA come from the germline V gene (reference sequence). The use of a sample-barcoded 5' primer and a J-beta primer mix characterized a second PCR of about 7 to 12 cycles. Every sample gave at least 2.5 million paired-end reads containing CDR3. Each CDR3 protein gets one entry after TCRdb re-called the 5' RACE reads with MiXCR. The sample comprises about 2 million distinct CDR3 sequences, about 49% of which are singletons, and approximately 2% rests with the top ten. Regarding this clonotype: Its cognate antigen is unknown.

The origin of this receptor is a woman in her 40s in good health. The chain couples TRBV20-1 to TRBJ2-3; TRBD2 matches 7 bases. Sequencing input: blood. In nucleotides, the CDR3 is TGCAGTGCTAGGAGCGGGGTCAGGACCACAGATACGCAGTATTTT. As protein: CSARSGVRTTDTQYF.